This TCR beta chain was found in a study of T cell responses to AZD1222 COVID-19 vaccine. Broader study findings: AZD1222 recipients seropositive at baseline numbered only six or seven.

Concerning this clone itself: What it recognizes is unknown.

TCRdb's copy holds only in-frame clones and misses some; the assay was immunoSEQ multiplex PCR. The table records about 150,000 clones, 85% to 95% of them present only once. This CDR3 has 16 residues. Trimming removed 0 bases at V and 4 bases at J, with 15 bases between. Per germline, CDR1 MNHEY and CDR2 SVGAGI. The chain is built from TRBV6-5 and TRBJ1-1, with D possibly TRBD1 on 5 matching bases. The sample here was peripheral blood, taken 28 days after the second AZD1222 dose. This TCR was sampled from an adult who received the AZD1222 COVID-19 vaccine. The CDR3 spells CASSYSNRGRSTEAFF. The CDR3 DNA is TGTGCCAGCAGTTACTCGAATAGGGGCCGGAGCACTGAAGCTTTCTTT.